Reported below is one T cell receptor (beta chain). The target antigen is unknown. The data belong to a study of neoadjuvant anti-PD-1 for oral cavity cancer. Repertoires were generated with immunoSEQ multiplex PCR, while TCRdb's copy carries only in-frame clones and drops some. The table lists 15,000 to 20,000 clones, approximately 70% of them singletons. Germline assignment: CDR1 SGDLS and CDR2 YYNGEE. Deletions cut 0 bases from V and 3 bases from J, with 10 bases between. The CDR3 covers 15 residues. General observations from the study: TCR analyses covered only a few patients per response group.

The sequencing used PBMCs, collected before nivolumab (anti-PD-1) treatment. The TCR was taken from a person between 40 and 85 years old with oral cavity squamous cell carcinoma. This chain connects TRBV9 to TRBJ2-1; D is undetermined. Written as DNA, the CDR3 is TGTGCCAGCAGCGTAGATGGTGGGATCTACAATGAGCAGTTCTTC. Protein product: CASSVDGGIYNEQFF. Complete variable domain (other parts from reference TRBV9 and TRBJ2-1): DSGVTQTPKHLITATGQRVTLRCSPRSGDLSVYWYQQSLDQGLQFLIQYYNGEERAKGNILERFSAQQFPDLHSELNLSSLELGDSALYFCASSVDGGIYNEQFFGPGTRLTVL.